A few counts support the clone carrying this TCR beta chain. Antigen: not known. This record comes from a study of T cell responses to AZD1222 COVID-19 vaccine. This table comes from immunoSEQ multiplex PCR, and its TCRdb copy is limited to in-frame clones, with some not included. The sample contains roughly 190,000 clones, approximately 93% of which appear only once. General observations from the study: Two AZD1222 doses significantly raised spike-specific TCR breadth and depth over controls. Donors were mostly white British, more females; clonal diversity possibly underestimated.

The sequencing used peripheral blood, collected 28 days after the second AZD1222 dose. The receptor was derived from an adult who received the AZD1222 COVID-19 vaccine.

The CDR3 DNA is TGTGCCAGTAGGGCCTGGGGACTAGCGGGGAAGACAGATACGCAGTATTTT. Its translation: CASRAWGLAGKTDTQYF. The rearrangement joins TRBV2 to TRBJ2-3, with TRBD2 matching over 13 bases. Germline V CDR1 and CDR2: SNHLY, FYNNEI. The CDR3 sequence is 17 residues long. The V gene end was trimmed by 9 bases and the J gene end by 3 bases; junction bases not matched to a gene: 12.